These 8 T cell receptor beta chains originate from one sample sequenced in a study of naive CD8 T cells in extremely preterm neonates. Findings and limits, study-wide: Preterm infants showed shorter CDR3s, fewer N additions and less trimming than older groups.

Their specific antigens are unknown. TCRdb's copy holds only in-frame clones and misses some; the assay was immunoSEQ multiplex PCR. The table includes around 23,000 clones, approximately 89% detected once. Samples were taken at extremely preterm deliveries at roughly 23-28 weeks of gestation. The sequenced sample consisted of naive CD8+ T cells from cord blood. Source of these receptors: a boy who was born preterm.

V is TRBV4-1 and J is TRBJ1-5; TRBD1 matches at 7 bases. This CDR3 region has 16 residues. With 2 bases clipped from V and 0 bases from J, the junction kept 4 bases outside the gene matches. Germline V gene sequence: CDR1 MGHRA, CDR2 YSYEKL. The chain's CDR3 is CASSQWSGGSNQPQHF. The CDR3 DNA follows: TGCGCCAGCAGCCAATGGTCAGGGGGTAGCAATCAGCCCCAGCATTTT.

The chain has TRBV19 and TRBJ1-2; tentatively, D is TRBD1 (5 bases). CDR3 length equals 12 residues. Germline V gives CDR1 LNHDA, CDR2 SQIVND (reference sequence). Trimming removed 6 bases from V and 2 bases from J, with 7 bases in between. The CDR3 bases are TGTGCCAGTAGCCGGGACAACTATGGCTACACCTTC. The encoded protein is CASSRDNYGYTF.

The chain links TRBV19 to TRBJ1-1, with D uncertain. Germline V CDR1 and CDR2: LNHDA, SQIVND (reference sequence). The CDR3 has 12 residues. V gave up 3 bases and J gave up 5 bases, with 7 bases separating them. The CDR3 region is CASSIGRTEAFF. The CDR3 nucleotides are TGTGCCAGTAGTATTGGGCGGACTGAAGCTTTCTTT.

The V gene is TRBV5-1, the J gene TRBJ2-5; D is perhaps TRBD1 (5 bases). Germline values: CDR1 SGHRS, CDR2 YFSETQ. The CDR3 length is 13 residues. Trimming removed 6 bases at V and 1 base at J, with 10 bases between. Here the CDR3 reads CASTWTLQETQYF. CDR3 nucleotides: TGCGCCAGCACCTGGACACTCCAAGAGACCCAGTACTTC.

This clone ranks as medium-sized. At the DNA level, this CDR3 is encoded by other sequences in the same sample as well. The chain is built from TRBV5-1 and TRBJ1-1; no definite D call. CDR3 size: 11 residues. Germline CDR1 and CDR2: SGHRS and YFSETQ. V lost 0 bases to trimming and J lost 4 bases, with 1 base between them. The CDR3 loop reads CASSLGTEAFF. The CDR3 DNA reads TGCGCCAGCAGCTTGGGCACTGAAGCTTTCTTT. Combining the CDR3 with reference TRBV5-1 and TRBJ1-1 gives the whole variable domain KAGVTQTPRYLIKTRGQQVTLSCSPISGHRSVSWYQQTPGQGLQFLFEYFSETQRNKGNFPGRFSGRQFSNSRSEMNVSTLELGDSALYLCASSLGTEAFFGQGTRLTVV.

The table lists this clone with a count of one. In the same sample, other DNA sequences code for this CDR3. The chain is built from TRBV7-3 and TRBJ2-3; 7 nucleotides agree with TRBD2. The CDR3 is made up of 14 amino acids. The V gene's germline CDR1 is SGHTA and CDR2 FQGTGA. V lost 0 bases and J lost 3; bases outside the gene matches: 0. CDR3 coding DNA: TGTGCCAGCAGCTTAACTAGCGGGACAGATACGCAGTATTTT. It translates to CASSLTSGTDTQYF. Full variable domain (remainder filled in from reference TRBV7-3 and TRBJ2-3): GAGVSQTPSNKVTEKGKYVELRCDPISGHTALYWYRQSLGQGPEFLIYFQGTGAADDSGLPNDRFFAVRPEGSVSTLKIQRTERGDSAVYLCASSLTSGTDTQYFGPGTRLTVL.

J is TRBJ1-2 and V is TRBV6-5; D is unclear. Germline values: CDR1 MNHEY, CDR2 SVGAGI. Trimming stripped 3 bases from V and 4 bases from J, with 9 bases between. The CDR3 has 13 amino acids. The CDR3 nucleotides are TGTGCCAGCAGTTATCGGAGTGCCTATGGCTACACCTTC. Residues: CASSYRSAYGYTF.

The rearrangement joins TRBV7-6 to TRBJ2-2, with D unclear. Germline V gene lookup returns CDR1 SGHVS and CDR2 FNYEAQ. The CDR3 consists of 14 residues. Trimming pared 1 base from V and 1 base from J, leaving 4 bases between. CDR3 nucleotides: TGTGCCAGCAGCTTAGGACAGAACACCGGGGAGCTGTTTTTT. Amino acids: CASSLGQNTGELFF.